This T cell receptor (beta chain) was sequenced for a study of identical twins' blood T cells. With respect to this clonotype: A much larger clone lies a single base off, so this may be a read error.

Six healthy women, forming three identical twin pairs, donated samples. Per the germline V gene, CDR1 is SGHRS and CDR2 is YFSETQ. This CDR3 comprises 12 residues. TCRdb reanalysed the 5' RACE reads using MiXCR and keeps one entry per CDR3 protein. The sample lists 300,000 to 450,000 distinct CDR3 sequences, roughly 30% occurring once. Sequencing was done on a sample of PBMCs. This clonotype originated in a woman aged 18-55 years in good health. The gene calls are TRBV5-1 and TRBJ1-1, with D possibly being TRBD1 (6 bases). Here the CDR3 DNA reads TGCACCAGCAGCTTATCGGGACACGAAGCTTTCTTT. This gives the protein CTSSLSGHEAFF.